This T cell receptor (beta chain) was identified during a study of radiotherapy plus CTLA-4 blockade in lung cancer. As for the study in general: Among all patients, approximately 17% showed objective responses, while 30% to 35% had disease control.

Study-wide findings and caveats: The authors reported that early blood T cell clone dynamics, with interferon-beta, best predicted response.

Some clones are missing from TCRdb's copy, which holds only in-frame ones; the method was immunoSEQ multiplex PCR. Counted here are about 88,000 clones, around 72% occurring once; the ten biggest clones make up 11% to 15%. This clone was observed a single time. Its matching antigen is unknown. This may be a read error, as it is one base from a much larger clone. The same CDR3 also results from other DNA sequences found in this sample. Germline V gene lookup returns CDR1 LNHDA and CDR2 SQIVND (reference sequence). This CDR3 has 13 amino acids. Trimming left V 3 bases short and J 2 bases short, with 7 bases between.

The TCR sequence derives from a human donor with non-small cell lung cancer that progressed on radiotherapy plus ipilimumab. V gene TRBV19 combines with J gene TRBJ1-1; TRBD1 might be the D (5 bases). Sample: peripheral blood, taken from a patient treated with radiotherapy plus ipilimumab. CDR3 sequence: CASSIWGNTEAFF. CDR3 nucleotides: TGTGCCAGTAGTATTTGGGGCAACACTGAAGCTTTCTTT.